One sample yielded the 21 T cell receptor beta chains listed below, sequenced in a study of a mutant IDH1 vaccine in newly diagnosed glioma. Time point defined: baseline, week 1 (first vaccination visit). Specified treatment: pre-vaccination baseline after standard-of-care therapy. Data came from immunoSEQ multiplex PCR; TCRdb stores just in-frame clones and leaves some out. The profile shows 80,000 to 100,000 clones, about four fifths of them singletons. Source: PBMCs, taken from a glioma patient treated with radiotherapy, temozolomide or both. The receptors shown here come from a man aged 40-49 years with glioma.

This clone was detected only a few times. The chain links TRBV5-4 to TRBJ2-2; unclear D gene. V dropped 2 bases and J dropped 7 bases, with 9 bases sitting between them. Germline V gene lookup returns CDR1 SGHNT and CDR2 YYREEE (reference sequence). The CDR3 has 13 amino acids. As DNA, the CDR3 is TGTGCCAGCAGCTTTACGGTGGGCGGGGAGCTGTTTTTT. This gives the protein CASSFTVGGELFF.

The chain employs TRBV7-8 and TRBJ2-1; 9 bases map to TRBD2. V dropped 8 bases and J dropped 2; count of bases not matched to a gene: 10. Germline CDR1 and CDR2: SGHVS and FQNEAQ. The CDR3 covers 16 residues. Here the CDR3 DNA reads TGTGCCAGCCACATTAATAGCGGGAGTACCTACAATGAGCAGTTCTTC. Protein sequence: CASHINSGSTYNEQFF.

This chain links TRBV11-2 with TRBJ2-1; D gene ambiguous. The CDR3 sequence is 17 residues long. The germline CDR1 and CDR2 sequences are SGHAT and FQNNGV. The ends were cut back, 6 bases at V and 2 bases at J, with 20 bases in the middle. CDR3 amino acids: CASRQPFGPRAYNEQFF. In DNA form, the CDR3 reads TGTGCCAGCAGACAGCCCTTTGGGCCAAGGGCCTACAATGAGCAGTTCTTC.

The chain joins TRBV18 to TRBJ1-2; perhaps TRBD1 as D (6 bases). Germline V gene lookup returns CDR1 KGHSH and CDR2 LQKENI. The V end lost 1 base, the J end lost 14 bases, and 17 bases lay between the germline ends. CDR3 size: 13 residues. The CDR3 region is CASSPQDSGASTF. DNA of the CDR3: TGTGCCAGCTCACCACAGGACAGCGGCGCCAGTACCTTC.

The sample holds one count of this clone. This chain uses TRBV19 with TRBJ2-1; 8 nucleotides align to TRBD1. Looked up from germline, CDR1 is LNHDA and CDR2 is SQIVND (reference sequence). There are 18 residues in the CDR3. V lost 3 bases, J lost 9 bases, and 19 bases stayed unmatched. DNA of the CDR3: TGTGCCAGTAGTATCTTAAGCCCAATCCAGGGGGCGGGCGGTGAGCAGTTCTTC. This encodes CASSILSPIQGAGGEQFF.

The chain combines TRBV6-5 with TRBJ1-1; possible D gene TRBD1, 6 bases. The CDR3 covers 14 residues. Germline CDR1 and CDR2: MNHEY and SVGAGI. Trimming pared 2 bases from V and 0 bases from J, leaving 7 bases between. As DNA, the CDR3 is TGTGCCAGCAGTTACCAGGGGCTGAACACTGAAGCTTTCTTT. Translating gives CASSYQGLNTEAFF.

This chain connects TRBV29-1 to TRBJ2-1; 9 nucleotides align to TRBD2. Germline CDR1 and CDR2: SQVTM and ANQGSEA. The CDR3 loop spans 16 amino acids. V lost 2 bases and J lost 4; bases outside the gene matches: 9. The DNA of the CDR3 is TGCAGCGTTGAATTCCTGGCTAGCGGGAAGTACAATGAGCAGTTCTTC. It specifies CSVEFLASGKYNEQFF.

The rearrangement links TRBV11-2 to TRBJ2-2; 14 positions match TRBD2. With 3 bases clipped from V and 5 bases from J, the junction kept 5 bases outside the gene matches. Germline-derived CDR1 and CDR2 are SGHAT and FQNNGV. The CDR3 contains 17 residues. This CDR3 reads CASSFLRTSGGTGELFF. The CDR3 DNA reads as TGTGCCAGCAGCTTTTTACGGACTAGCGGGGGGACCGGGGAGCTGTTTTTT.

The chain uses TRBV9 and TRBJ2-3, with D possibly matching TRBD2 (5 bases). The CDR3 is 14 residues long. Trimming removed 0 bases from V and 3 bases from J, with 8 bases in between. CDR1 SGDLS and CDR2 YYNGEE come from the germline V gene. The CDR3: CASSVGLATDTQYF. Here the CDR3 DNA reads TGTGCCAGCAGCGTAGGGCTAGCTACAGATACGCAGTATTTT.

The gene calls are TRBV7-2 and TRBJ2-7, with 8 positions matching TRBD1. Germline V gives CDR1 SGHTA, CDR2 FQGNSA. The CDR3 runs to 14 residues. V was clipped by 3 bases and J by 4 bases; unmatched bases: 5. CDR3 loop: CASSLSGGEYEQYF. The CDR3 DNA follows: TGTGCCAGCAGCTTGTCAGGGGGCGAGTACGAGCAGTACTTC.

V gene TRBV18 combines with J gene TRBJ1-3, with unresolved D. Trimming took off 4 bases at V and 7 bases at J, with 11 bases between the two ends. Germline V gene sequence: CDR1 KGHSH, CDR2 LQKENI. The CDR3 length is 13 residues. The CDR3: CASSLGDGNTIYF. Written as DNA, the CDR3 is TGTGCCAGCTCACTGGGAGATGGGAACACCATATATTTT.

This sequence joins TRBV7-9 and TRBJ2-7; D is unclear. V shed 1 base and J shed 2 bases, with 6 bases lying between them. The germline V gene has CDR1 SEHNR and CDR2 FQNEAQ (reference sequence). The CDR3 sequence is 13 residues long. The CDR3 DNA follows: TGTGCCAGCAGCTTAGAAAACCCCTACGAGCAGTACTTC. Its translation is CASSLENPYEQYF.

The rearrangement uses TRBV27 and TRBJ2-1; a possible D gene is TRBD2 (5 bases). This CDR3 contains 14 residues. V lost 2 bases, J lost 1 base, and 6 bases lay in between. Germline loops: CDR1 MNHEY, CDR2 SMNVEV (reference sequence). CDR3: CASSLRRSYNEQFF. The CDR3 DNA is TGTGCCAGCAGTTTAAGGAGGTCCTACAATGAGCAGTTCTTC.

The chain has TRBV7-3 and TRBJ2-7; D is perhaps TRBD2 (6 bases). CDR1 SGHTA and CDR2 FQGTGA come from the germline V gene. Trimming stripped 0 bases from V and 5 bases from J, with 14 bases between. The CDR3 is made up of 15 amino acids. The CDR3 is CASSLTGAGMHEQYF. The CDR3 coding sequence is TGTGCCAGCAGCTTAACGGGAGCGGGCATGCACGAGCAGTACTTC.

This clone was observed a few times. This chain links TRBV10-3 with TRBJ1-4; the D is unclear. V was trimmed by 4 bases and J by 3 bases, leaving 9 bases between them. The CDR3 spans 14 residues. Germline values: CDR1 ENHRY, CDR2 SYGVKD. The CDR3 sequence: CAISGDGSNEKLFF. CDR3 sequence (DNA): TGTGCCATCAGTGGGGATGGGTCTAATGAAAAACTGTTTTTT.

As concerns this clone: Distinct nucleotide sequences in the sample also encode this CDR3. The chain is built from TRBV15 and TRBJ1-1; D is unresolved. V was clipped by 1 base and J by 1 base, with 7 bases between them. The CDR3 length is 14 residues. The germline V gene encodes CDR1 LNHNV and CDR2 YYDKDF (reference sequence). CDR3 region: CATSRGGPNTEAFF. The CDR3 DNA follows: TGTGCCACCAGCAGAGGTGGGCCGAACACTGAAGCTTTCTTT.

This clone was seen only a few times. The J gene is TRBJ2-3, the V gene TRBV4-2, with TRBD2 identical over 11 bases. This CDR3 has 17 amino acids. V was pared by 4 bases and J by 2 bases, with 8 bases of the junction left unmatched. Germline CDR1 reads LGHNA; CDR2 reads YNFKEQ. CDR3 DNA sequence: TGTGCCAGCAGCCGAAACCTAGCGGGGGGCGCCACAGATACGCAGTATTTT. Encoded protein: CASSRNLAGGATDTQYF.

CDR3 DNA: TGTGCCAGCAGCCAGGTGAATCGGGGGCCTCAGCCCCAGCATTTT. Its protein is CASSQVNRGPQPQHF. The V call is TRBV4-2, the J call TRBJ1-5, with TRBD1 as a possible D gene (6 bases). This CDR3 spans 15 amino acids. Germline V gene lookup returns CDR1 LGHNA and CDR2 YNFKEQ. Between the trimmed V and J ends, which lost 3 bases and 6 bases, there was a span of 15 bases.

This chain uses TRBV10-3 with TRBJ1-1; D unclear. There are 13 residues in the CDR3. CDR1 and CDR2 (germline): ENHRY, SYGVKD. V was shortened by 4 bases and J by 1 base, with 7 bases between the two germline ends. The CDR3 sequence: CAISGLENTEAFF. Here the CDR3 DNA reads TGTGCCATCAGTGGATTGGAGAACACTGAAGCTTTCTTT.

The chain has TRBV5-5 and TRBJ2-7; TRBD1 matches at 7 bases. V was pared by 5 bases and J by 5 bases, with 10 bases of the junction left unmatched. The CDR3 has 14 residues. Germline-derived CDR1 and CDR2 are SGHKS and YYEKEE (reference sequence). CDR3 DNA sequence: TGTGCCAGCAGACGTCCAAACAGGGGCGACGAGCAGTACTTC. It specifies CASRRPNRGDEQYF.

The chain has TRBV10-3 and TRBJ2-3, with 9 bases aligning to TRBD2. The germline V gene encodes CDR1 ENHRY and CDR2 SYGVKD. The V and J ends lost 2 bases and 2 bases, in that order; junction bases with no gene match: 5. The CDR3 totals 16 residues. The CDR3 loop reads CAISEDSGGNTDTQYF. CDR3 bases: TGTGCCATCAGTGAGGACAGCGGGGGGAACACAGATACGCAGTATTTT.